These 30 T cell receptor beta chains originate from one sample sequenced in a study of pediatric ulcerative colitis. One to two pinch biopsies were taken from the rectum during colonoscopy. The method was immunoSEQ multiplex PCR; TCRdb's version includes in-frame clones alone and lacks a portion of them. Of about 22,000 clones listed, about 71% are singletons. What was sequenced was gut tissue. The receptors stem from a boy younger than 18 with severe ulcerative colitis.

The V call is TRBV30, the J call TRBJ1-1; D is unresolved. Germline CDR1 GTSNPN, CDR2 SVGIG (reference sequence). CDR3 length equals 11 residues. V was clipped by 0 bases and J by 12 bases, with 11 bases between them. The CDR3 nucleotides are TGTGCCTGGAGTGTACAAGTTAGGCCTTTCTTT. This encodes CAWSVQVRPFF.

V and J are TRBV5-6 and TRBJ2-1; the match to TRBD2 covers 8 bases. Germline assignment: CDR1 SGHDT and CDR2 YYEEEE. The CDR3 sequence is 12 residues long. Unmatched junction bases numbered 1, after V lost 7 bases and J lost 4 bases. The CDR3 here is CASRGGYNEQFF. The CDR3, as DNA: TGTGCCAGCCGGGGGGGTTACAATGAGCAGTTCTTC.

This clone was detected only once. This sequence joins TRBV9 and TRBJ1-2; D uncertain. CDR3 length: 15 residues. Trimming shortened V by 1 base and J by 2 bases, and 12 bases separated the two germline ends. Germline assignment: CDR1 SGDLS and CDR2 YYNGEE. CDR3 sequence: CASSVTSARNYGYTF. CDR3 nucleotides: TGTGCCAGCAGCGTAACCTCGGCCAGAAACTATGGCTACACCTTC.

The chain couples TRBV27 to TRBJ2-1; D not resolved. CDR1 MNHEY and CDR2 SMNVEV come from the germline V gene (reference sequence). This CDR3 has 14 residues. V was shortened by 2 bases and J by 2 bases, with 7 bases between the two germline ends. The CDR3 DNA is TGTGCCAGCAGTTTACTAGGCCCCTACAATGAGCAGTTCTTC. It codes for CASSLLGPYNEQFF.

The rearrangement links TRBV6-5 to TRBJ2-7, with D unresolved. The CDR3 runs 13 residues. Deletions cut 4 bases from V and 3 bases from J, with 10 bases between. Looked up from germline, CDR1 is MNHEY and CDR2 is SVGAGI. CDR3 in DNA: TGTGCCAGCAGTTCCCACGACTTCTACGAGCAGTACTTC. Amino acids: CASSSHDFYEQYF.

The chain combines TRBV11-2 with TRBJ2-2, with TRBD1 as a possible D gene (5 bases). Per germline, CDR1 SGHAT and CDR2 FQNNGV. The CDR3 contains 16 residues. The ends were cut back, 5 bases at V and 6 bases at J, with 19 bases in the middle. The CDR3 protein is CASSPGQGHRAGELFF. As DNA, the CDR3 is TGTGCCAGCAGCCCTGGACAAGGGCATCGTGCCGGGGAGCTGTTTTTT.

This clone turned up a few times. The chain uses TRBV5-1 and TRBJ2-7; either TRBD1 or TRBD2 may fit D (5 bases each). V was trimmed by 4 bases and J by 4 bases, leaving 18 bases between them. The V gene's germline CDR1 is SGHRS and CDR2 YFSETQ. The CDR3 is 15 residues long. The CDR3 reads CASSLMTGPEYEQYF. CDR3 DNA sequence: TGCGCCAGCAGCCTGATGACGGGACCCGAATACGAGCAGTACTTC.

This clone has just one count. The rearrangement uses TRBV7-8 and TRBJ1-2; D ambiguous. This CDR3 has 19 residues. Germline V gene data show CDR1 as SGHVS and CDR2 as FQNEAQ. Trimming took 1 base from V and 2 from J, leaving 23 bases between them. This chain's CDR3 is CASSLERVGLISGNYGYTF. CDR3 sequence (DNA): TGTGCCAGCAGCTTAGAAAGGGTCGGGCTCATCAGTGGGAACTATGGCTACACCTTC. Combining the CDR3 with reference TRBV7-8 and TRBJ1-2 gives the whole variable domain GAGVSQSPRYKVAKRGQDVALRCDPISGHVSLFWYQQALGQGPEFLTYFQNEAQLDKSGLPSDRFFAERPEGSVSTLKIQRTQQEDSAVYLCASSLERVGLISGNYGYTFGSGTRLTVV.

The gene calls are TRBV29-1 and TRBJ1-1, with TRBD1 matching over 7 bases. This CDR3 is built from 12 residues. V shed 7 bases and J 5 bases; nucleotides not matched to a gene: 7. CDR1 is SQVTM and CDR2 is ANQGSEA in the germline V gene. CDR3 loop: CSAQGGRTEAFF. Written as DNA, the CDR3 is TGCAGCGCGCAGGGGGGTCGGACTGAAGCTTTCTTT.

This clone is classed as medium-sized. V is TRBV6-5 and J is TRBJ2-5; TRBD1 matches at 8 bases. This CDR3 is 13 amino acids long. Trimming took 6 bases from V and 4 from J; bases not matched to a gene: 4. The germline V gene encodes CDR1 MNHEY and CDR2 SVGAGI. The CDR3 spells CASSWTGRETQYF. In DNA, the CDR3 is TGTGCCAGCAGCTGGACAGGGCGAGAGACCCAGTACTTC.

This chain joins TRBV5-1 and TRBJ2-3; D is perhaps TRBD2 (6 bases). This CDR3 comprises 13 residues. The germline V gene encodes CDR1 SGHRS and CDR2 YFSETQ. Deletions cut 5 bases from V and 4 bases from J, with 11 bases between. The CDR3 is CASRLAGSDTQYF. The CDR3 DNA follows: TGCGCCAGCAGACTAGCCGGATCAGATACGCAGTATTTT.

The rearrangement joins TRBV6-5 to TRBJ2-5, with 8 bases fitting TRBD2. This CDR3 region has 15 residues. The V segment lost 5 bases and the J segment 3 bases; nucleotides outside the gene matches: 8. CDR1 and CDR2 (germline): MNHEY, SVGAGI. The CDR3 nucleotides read TGTGCCAGCAGTCTCGGACTAGCTCGGGAAGAGACCCAGTACTTC. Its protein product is CASSLGLAREETQYF.

Here the CDR3 reads CASSLQGYNEQFF. CDR3 DNA: TGTGCCAGCAGCTTACAGGGATACAATGAGCAGTTCTTC. This chain uses TRBV7-3 with TRBJ2-1; D may be TRBD1 (5 bases). With 2 bases removed from V and 4 bases from J, the gap between germline ends came to 6 bases. The CDR3 is 13 amino acids. Germline V gene sequence: CDR1 SGHTA, CDR2 FQGTGA.

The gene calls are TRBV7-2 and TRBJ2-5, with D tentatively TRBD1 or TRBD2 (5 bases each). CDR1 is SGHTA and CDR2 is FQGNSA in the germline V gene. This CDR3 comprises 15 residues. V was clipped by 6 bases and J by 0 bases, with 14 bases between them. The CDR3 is CASSPGTWYQETQYF. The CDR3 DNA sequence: TGTGCCAGCAGTCCCGGGACGTGGTACCAAGAGACCCAGTACTTC.

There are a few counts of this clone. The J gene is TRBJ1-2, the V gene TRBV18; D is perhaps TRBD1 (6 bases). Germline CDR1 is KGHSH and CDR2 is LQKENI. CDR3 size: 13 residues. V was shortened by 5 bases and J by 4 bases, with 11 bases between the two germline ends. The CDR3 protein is CASSEDRIYGYTF. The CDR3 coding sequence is TGTGCCAGCTCAGAGGACAGAATCTATGGCTACACCTTC.

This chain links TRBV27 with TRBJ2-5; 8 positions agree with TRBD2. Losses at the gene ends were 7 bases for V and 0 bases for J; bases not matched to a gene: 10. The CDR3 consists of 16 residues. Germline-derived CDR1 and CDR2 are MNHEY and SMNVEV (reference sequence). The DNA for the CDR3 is TGTGCCAGCAAAGTTTGGGCGGGAGGAAACCAAGAGACCCAGTACTTC. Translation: CASKVWAGGNQETQYF.

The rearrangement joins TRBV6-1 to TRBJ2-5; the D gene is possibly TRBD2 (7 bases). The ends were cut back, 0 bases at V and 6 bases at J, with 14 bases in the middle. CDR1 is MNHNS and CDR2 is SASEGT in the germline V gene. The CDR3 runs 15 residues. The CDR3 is CASSEALGGQQTQYF. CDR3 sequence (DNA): TGTGCCAGCAGTGAAGCGCTCGGGGGGCAGCAGACCCAGTACTTC.

The CDR3 DNA sequence: TGTGCCAGCGCTGAGAACTCTGGGGCCAACGTCCTGACTTTC. Residues: CASAENSGANVLTF. The chain joins TRBV2 to TRBJ2-6, with unresolved D. This CDR3 is built from 14 residues. The germline CDR1 and CDR2 sequences are SNHLY and FYNNEI. V was cut by 8 bases and J by 0 bases, with 8 bases left in between.

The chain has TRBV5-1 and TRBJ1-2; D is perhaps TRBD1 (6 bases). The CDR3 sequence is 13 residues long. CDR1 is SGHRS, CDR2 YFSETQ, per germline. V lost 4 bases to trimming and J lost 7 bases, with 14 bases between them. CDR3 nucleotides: TGCGCCAGCAGCGTAACAGGGCAGGGTGGCTACACCTTC. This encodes CASSVTGQGGYTF.

The CDR3 nucleotides read TGTGCCAGCAGGAGCGGGTACAATGAGCAGTTCTTC. As protein: CASRSGYNEQFF. The chain has TRBV6-5 and TRBJ2-1, with TRBD2 as a possible D gene (6 bases). CDR3 length: 12 residues. Trimming pared 6 bases from V and 4 bases from J, leaving 7 bases between. CDR1 MNHEY and CDR2 SVGAGI come from the germline V gene.

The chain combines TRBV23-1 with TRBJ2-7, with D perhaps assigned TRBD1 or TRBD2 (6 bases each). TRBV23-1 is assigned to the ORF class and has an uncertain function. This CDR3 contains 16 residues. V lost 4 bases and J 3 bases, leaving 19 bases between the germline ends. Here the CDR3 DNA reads TGCGCCAGCAGTCTCGTAGGGGGGAGGCGTCTCTACGAGCAGTACTTC. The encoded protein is CASSLVGGRRLYEQYF.

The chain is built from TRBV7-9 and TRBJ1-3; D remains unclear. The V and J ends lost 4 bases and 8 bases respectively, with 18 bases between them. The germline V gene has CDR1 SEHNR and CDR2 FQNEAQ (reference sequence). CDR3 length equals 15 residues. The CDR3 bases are TGTGCCAGCAGCTCTCCCGCCGAGACTCGGGACACCATATATTTT. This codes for CASSSPAETRDTIYF.

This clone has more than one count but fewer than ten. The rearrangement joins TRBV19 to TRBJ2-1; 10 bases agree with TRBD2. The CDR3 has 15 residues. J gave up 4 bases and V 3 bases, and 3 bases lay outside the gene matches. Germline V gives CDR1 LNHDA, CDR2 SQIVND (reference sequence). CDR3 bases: TGTGCCAGTAGTATTTCTAGCGGGGGATACAATGAGCAGTTCTTC. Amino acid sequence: CASSISSGGYNEQFF.

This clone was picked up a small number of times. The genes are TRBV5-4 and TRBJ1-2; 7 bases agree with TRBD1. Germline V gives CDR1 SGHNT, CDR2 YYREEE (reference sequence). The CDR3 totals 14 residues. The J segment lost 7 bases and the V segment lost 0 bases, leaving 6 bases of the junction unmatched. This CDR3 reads CASSLVGGSFGYTF. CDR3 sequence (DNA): TGTGCCAGCAGCTTGGTAGGGGGCTCTTTTGGCTACACCTTC.

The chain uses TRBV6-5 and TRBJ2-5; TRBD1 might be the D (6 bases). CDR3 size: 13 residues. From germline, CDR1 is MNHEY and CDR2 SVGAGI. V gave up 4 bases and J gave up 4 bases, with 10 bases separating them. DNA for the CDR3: TGTGCCAGCAGTTCCAACAGGGCAGAGACCCAGTACTTC. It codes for CASSSNRAETQYF.

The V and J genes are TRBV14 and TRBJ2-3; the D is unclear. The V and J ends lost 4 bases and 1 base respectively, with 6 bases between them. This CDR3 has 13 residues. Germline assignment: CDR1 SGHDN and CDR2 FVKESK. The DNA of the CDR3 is TGTGCCAGCAGCCTCCAGGGCACAGATACGCAGTATTTT. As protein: CASSLQGTDTQYF.

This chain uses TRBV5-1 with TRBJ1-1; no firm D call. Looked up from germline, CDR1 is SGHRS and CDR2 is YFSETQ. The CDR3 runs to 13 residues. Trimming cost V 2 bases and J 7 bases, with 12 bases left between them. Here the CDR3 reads CASSFSGGGEAFF. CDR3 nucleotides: TGCGCCAGCAGCTTCTCGGGCGGTGGTGAAGCTTTCTTT.

CDR3: CASSGRTGNRANYGYTF. In DNA, the CDR3 is TGTGCCAGTAGTGGAAGGACAGGGAACCGAGCTAACTATGGCTACACCTTC. This chain joins TRBV19 and TRBJ1-2; 8 positions match TRBD1. Germline CDR1 is LNHDA and CDR2 is SQIVND (reference sequence). The CDR3 has 17 amino acids. V dropped 5 bases and J dropped 0; count of bases not matched to a gene: 11.

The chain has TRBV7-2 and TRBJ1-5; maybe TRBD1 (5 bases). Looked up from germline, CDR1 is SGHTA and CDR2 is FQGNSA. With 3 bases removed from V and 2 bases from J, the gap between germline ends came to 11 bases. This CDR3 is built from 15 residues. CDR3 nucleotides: TGTGCCAGCAGCTTGGTTCAGGGTGGCAATCAGCCCCAGCATTTT. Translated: CASSLVQGGNQPQHF.

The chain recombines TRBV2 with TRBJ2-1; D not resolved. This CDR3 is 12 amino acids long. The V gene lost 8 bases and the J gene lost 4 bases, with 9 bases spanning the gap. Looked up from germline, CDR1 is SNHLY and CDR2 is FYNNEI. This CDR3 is CASAPVYNEQFF. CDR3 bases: TGTGCCAGCGCGCCGGTGTACAATGAGCAGTTCTTC.